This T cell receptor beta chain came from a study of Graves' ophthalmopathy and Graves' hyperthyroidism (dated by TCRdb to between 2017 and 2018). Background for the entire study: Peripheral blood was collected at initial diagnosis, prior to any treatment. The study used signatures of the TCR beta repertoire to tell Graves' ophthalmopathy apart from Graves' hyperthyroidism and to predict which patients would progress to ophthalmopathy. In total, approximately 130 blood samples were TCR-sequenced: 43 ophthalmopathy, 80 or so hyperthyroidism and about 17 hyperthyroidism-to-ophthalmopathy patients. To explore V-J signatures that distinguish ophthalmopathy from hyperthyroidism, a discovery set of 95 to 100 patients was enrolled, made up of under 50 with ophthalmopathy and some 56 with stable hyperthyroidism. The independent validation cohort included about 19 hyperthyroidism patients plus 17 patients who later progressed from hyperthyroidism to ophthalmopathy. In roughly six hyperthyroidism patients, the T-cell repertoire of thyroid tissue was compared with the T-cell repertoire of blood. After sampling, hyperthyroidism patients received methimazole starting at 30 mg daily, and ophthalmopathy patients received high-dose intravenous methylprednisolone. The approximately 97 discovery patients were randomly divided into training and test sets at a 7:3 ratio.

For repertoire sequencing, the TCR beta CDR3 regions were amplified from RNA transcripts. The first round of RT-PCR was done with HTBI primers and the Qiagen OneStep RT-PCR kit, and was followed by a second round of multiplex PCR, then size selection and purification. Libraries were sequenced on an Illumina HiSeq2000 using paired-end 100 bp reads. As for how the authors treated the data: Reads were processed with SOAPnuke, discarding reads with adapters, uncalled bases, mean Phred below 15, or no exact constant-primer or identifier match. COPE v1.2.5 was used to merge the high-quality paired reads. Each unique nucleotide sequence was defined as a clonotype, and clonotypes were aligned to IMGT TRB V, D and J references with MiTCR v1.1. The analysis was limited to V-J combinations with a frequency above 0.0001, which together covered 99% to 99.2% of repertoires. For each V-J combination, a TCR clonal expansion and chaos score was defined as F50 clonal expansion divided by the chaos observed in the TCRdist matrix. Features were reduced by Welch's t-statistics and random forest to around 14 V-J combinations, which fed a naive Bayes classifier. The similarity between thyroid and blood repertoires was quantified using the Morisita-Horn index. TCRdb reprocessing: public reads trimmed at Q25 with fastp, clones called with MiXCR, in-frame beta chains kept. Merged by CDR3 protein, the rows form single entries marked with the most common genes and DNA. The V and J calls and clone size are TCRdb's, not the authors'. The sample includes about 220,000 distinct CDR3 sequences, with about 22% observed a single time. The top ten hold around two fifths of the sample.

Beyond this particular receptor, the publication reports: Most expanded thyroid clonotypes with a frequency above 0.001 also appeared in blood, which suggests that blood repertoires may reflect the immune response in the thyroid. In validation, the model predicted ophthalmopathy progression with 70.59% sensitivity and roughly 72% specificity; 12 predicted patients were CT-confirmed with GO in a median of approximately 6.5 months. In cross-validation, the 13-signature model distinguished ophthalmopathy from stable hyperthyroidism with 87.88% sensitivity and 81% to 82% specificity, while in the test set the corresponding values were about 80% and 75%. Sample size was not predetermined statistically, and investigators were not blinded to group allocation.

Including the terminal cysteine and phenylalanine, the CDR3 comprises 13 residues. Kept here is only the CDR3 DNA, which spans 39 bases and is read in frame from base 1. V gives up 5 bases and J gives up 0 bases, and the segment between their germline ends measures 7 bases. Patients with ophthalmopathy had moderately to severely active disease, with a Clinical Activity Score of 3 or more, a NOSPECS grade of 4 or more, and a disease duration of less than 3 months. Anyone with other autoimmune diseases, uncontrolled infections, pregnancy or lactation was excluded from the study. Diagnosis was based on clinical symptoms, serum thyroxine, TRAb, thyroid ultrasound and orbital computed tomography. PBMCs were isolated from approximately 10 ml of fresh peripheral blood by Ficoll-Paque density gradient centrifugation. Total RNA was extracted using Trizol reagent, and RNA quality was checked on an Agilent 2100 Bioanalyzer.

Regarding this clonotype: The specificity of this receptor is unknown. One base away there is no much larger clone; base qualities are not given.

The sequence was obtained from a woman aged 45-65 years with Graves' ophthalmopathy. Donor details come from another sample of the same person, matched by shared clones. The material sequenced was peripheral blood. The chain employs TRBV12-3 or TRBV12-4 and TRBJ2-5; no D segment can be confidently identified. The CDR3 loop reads CASSHDNQETQYF. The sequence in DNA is TGTGCCAGCAGTCATGACAACCAAGAGACCCAGTACTTC.